This passage covers 24 T cell receptor beta chains from one sample sequenced in a study of T cells in Graves' hyperthyroidism and ophthalmopathy. Researchers amplified the TCR beta CDR3 regions from RNA transcripts. Primed by the HTBI set, a first-round RT-PCR was run on the TCR CDR3. TCRdb re-called the multiplex PCR reads through MiXCR, storing one row per CDR3 protein. Altogether roughly 330,000 distinct CDR3 sequences are present, approximately 16% being singletons, with the ten largest covering approximately 31%. Sequenced material: blood. Receptor source: a man between 25 and 39 years old with Graves' hyperthyroidism.

This clonotype appeared many times. The chain employs TRBV28 and TRBJ1-5; 9 positions match TRBD1. Germline CDR1 is MDHEN and CDR2 is SYDVKM. The ends lost 5 bases at V and 0 bases at J; junction bases unmatched: 11. The CDR3 runs 18 residues. CDR3 nucleotide sequence: TGTGCCAGCAGTCAGGGACAGGGATGGGGGTATAGCAATCAGCCCCAGCATTTT. It yields the protein CASSQGQGWGYSNQPQHF.

This chain's CDR3 is CASSPHTGELFF. The CDR3 coding sequence is TGTGCCAGCAGCCCGCACACCGGGGAGCTGTTTTTT. The chain recombines TRBV7-3 with TRBJ2-2; no clear D gene. This CDR3 spans 12 amino acids. Germline V gene sequence: CDR1 SGHTA, CDR2 FQGTGA. The V end lost 5 bases, the J end lost 3 bases, and 4 bases lay between the germline ends. Variable domain in full (rest from reference TRBV7-3 and TRBJ2-2): GAGVSQTPSNKVTEKGKYVELRCDPISGHTALYWYRQSLGQGPEFLIYFQGTGAADDSGLPNDRFFAVRPEGSVSTLKIQRTERGDSAVYLCASSPHTGELFFGEGSRLTVL.

With respect to this clonotype: The junction differs from germline at one of its ends, possibly a read error. V usage is TRBV5-1 and J usage is TRBJ2-6; the D gene is possibly TRBD1 (6 bases). The CDR3 has 16 residues. Germline values: CDR1 SGHRS, CDR2 YFSETQ. CDR3 residues: CASSSMGQTGANVLTF. The CDR3 coding sequence is TGCGCCAGCAGCTCCATGGGACAAACTGGAGCCAACGTCCTGACTTTC.

This clonotype was seen ten or more times. The chain uses TRBV5-1 and TRBJ2-7; perhaps TRBD2 as D (6 bases). V was pared by 0 bases and J by 7 bases, with 11 bases between. Germline assignment: CDR1 SGHRS and CDR2 YFSETQ. The CDR3 extends over 13 amino acids. CDR3 protein: CASSLGGEREQYF. In DNA, the CDR3 is TGCGCCAGCAGCTTGGGGGGGGAGCGTGAGCAGTACTTC.

This clonotype was seen at least ten times. V and J are TRBV2 and TRBJ2-7; the match to TRBD1 covers 9 bases. Germline V gives CDR1 SNHLY, CDR2 FYNNEI. The V gene end was trimmed by 4 bases and the J gene end by 2 bases; junction bases not matched to a gene: 3. This CDR3 is 14 amino acids long. As DNA, the CDR3 is TGTGCCAGCAGTGGGACAGGGGAAGCCTACGAGCAGTACTTC. Translating gives CASSGTGEAYEQYF. The full variable domain, rest sourced from reference TRBV2 and TRBJ2-7, is EPEVTQTPSHQVTQMGQEVILRCVPISNHLYFYWYRQILGQKVEFLVSFYNNEISEKSEIFDDQFSVERPDGSNFTLKIRSTKLEDSAMYFCASSGTGEAYEQYFGPGTRLTVT.

This clonotype was found many times. The J gene is TRBJ2-1, the V gene TRBV20-1; 7 nucleotides match TRBD2. Trimming at V came to 3 bases and at J to 7 bases, leaving 3 bases not matched to a gene. Germline CDR1 is DFQATT and CDR2 is SNEGSKA (reference sequence). The CDR3 has 12 residues. The CDR3 protein is CSARGGVNEQFF. The CDR3 nucleotides are TGCAGTGCTAGGGGAGGGGTTAATGAGCAGTTCTTC.

V usage is TRBV9 and J usage is TRBJ1-3; D remains unclear. Germline values: CDR1 SGDLS, CDR2 YYNGEE. The CDR3 covers 15 residues. With 4 bases removed from V and 0 bases from J, the gap between germline ends came to 11 bases. The CDR3 DNA follows: TGTGCCAGCAGCCCTCGCTTGAGCTCTGGAAACACCATATATTTT. Residues: CASSPRLSSGNTIYF. Full variable domain (outside the CDR3, taken from reference TRBV9 and TRBJ1-3): DSGVTQTPKHLITATGQRVTLRCSPRSGDLSVYWYQQSLDQGLQFLIQYYNGEERAKGNILERFSAQQFPDLHSELNLSSLELGDSALYFCASSPRLSSGNTIYFGEGSWLTVV.

V usage is TRBV7-9 and J usage is TRBJ2-7; no definite D call. The germline V gene encodes CDR1 SEHNR and CDR2 FQNEAQ (reference sequence). Trimming stripped 5 bases from V and 1 base from J, with 6 bases between. This CDR3 is built from 12 residues. CDR3 sequence reads: CASSALSYEQYF. CDR3 coding DNA: TGTGCCAGCAGCGCCCTATCCTACGAGCAGTACTTC. The full variable domain, in which reference TRBV7-9 and TRBJ2-7 provide the parts outside the CDR3, is DTGVSQNPRHKITKRGQNVTFRCDPISEHNRLYWYRQTLGQGPEFLTYFQNEAQLEKSRLLSDRFSAERPKGSFSTLEIQRTEQGDSAMYLCASSALSYEQYFGPGTRLTVT.

This clonotype was seen ten or more times. Just one base apart from a much larger clone, this may be a read error. The genes are TRBV11-2 and TRBJ1-1; D call uncertain. This CDR3 has 13 residues. Germline values: CDR1 SGHAT, CDR2 FQNNGV. V was shortened by 3 bases and J by 0 bases, with 5 bases between the two germline ends. The CDR3, as DNA: TGTGCCAGCAGCTTTGACATGAACACTGAAGCTTTCTTT. This encodes CASSFDMNTEAFF. Together with reference TRBV11-2 and TRBJ1-1, the CDR3 gives the full variable domain: EAGVAQSPRYKIIEKRQSVAFWCNPISGHATLYWYQQILGQGPKLLIQFQNNGVVDDSQLPKDRFSAERLKGVDSTLKIQPAKLEDSAVYLCASSFDMNTEAFFGQGTRLTVV.

The chain employs TRBV7-3 and TRBJ1-3; D call uncertain. Germline V gives CDR1 SGHTA, CDR2 FQGTGA. Trimming removed 2 bases at V and 7 bases at J, with 12 bases between. This CDR3 comprises 14 residues. The CDR3 sequence is CASSLGPGRNTIYF. CDR3 bases: TGTGCCAGCAGCTTAGGTCCCGGGCGGAACACCATATATTTT.

In this sample, this clonotype turned up many times. This rearrangement joins TRBV20-1 to TRBJ2-7, with D unclear. Germline lookup yields CDR1 DFQATT and CDR2 SNEGSKA (reference sequence). Trimming took 3 bases from V and 5 from J, leaving 17 bases between them. The CDR3 contains 14 residues. CDR3 region: CSASGPGGGHEQYF. The CDR3 DNA follows: TGCAGTGCTAGCGGTCCAGGTGGTGGCCACGAGCAGTACTTC.

Ten or more counts support this clonotype. The rearrangement joins TRBV20-1 to TRBJ2-1, with 8 bases that match TRBD2. The CDR3 is 15 residues long. Per the germline V gene, CDR1 is DFQATT and CDR2 is SNEGSKA (reference sequence). V dropped 3 bases and J dropped 6; count of bases not matched to a gene: 10. CDR3 residues: CSAREREAGANEQFF. The CDR3 bases are TGCAGTGCTAGGGAGAGGGAAGCGGGAGCCAATGAGCAGTTCTTC.

The rearrangement joins TRBV12-3 or TRBV12-4 to TRBJ2-1; D might be TRBD1 or TRBD2, each matching 5 bases. The CDR3 length is 22 residues. V gave up 4 bases and J gave up 0 bases, with 31 bases separating them. The CDR3 DNA reads TGTGCCAGCAGTTCCCCCCCTTCTGGACTCCTCCGGGACCCCAGCTCCTACAATGAGCAGTTCTTC. Translated, it gives CASSSPPSGLLRDPSSYNEQFF.

This clonotype appeared many times. This chain connects TRBV30 to TRBJ2-1; D is possibly TRBD2 (5 bases). The CDR3 covers 13 residues. CDR1 is GTSNPN and CDR2 is SVGIG in the germline V gene (reference sequence). V was clipped by 3 bases and J by 0 bases, with 6 bases between them. The CDR3 loop is CAWSGLSYNEQFF. The CDR3 DNA is TGTGCCTGGAGCGGACTCTCCTACAATGAGCAGTTCTTC.

This clonotype appeared many times. The chain recombines TRBV7-2 with TRBJ2-2; TRBD2 matches at 7 bases. Trimming at V came to 5 bases and at J to 5 bases, leaving 5 bases not matched to a gene. This CDR3 contains 14 residues. Germline V lookup: CDR1 SGHTA, CDR2 FQGNSA. DNA for the CDR3: TGTGCCAGCAGCCGCAGCGGGGAGACCGGGGAGCTGTTTTTT. As protein: CASSRSGETGELFF.

This clonotype was observed a handful of times. This sequence joins TRBV12-5 and TRBJ2-7; no firm D call. The germline gives CDR1 LGHNT, CDR2 FRNRAP. V was shortened by 0 bases and J by 5 bases, with 26 bases between the two germline ends. CDR3 length: 19 amino acids. The CDR3 protein is CASGLVLTEPARGVHEQYF. As DNA, the CDR3 is TGTGCTAGTGGTTTGGTACTAACGGAACCAGCTCGTGGGGTCCACGAGCAGTACTTC. Full variable domain (rest looked up from reference TRBV12-5 and TRBJ2-7): DARVTQTPRHKVTEMGQEVTMRCQPILGHNTVFWYRQTMMQGLELLAYFRNRAPLDDSGMPKDRFSAEMPDATLATLKIQPSEPRDSAVYFCASGLVLTEPARGVHEQYFGPGTRLTVT.

In nucleotides, the CDR3 is TGTGCCAGTAGTATACGTACAGGGGTCCACGAGCAGTACTTC. Residues: CASSIRTGVHEQYF. V usage is TRBV19 and J usage is TRBJ2-7; 7 nucleotides line up with TRBD1. V lost 2 bases, J lost 5 bases, and 6 bases stayed unmatched. Germline loops: CDR1 LNHDA, CDR2 SQIVND (reference sequence). The length of the CDR3 is 14 residues.

This clonotype has at least ten counts. The chain carries TRBV20-1 and TRBJ2-2, with 9 bases that match TRBD2. The CDR3 totals 17 residues. Germline V gives CDR1 DFQATT, CDR2 SNEGSKA (reference sequence). V was pared by 0 bases and J by 4 bases, with 9 bases of the junction left unmatched. The CDR3 spells CSARDRKGLAITGELFF. The CDR3 DNA reads as TGCAGTGCTAGAGATAGGAAAGGACTAGCGATCACCGGGGAGCTGTTTTTT.

This clonotype was picked up a small number of times. The genes are TRBV12-3 or TRBV12-4 and TRBJ1-2; no definite D call. This CDR3 is 13 amino acids long. Trimming removed 4 bases from V and 5 bases from J, with 11 bases in between. CDR3 nucleotide sequence: TGTGCCAGCAGTTCTGACGCCGGGTATGGCTACACCTTC. Residues: CASSSDAGYGYTF.

This clonotype was seen at least ten times. The rearrangement joins TRBV5-1 to TRBJ2-3; no clear D gene. The germline V and J ends were trimmed by 0 bases and 1 base, with 12 bases remaining between them. CDR1 is SGHRS, CDR2 YFSETQ, per germline. This CDR3 spans 16 amino acids. This CDR3 is CASSLDSSVGTDTQYF. CDR3 nucleotide sequence: TGCGCCAGCAGCTTGGATTCCTCCGTAGGCACAGATACGCAGTATTTT.

The chain combines TRBV6-5 with TRBJ2-5; tentatively, D is TRBD1 (6 bases). CDR1 and CDR2 (germline): MNHEY, SVGAGI. This CDR3 region has 17 residues. V shed 1 base and J shed 9 bases, with 24 bases lying between them. CDR3 residues: CASSYFPLTGPTGAQYF. The CDR3 DNA reads TGTGCCAGCAGTTACTTCCCTTTGACAGGCCCGACCGGGGCCCAGTACTTC.

This clonotype has more than one count but fewer than ten. The chain couples TRBV5-1 to TRBJ2-3; TRBD2 agrees at 13 bases. The ends lost 4 bases at V and 4 bases at J; junction bases unmatched: 9. The V gene's germline CDR1 is SGHRS and CDR2 YFSETQ. The CDR3 consists of 17 residues. The CDR3 protein is CASSEGLAGNPADTQYF. For the CDR3, the DNA is TGCGCCAGCAGCGAGGGACTAGCGGGAAATCCTGCAGATACGCAGTATTTT.

This clonotype has a handful of counts. The chain recombines TRBV19 with TRBJ1-2; D remains unclear. Trimming stripped 0 bases from V and 5 bases from J, with 10 bases between. The germline V gene has CDR1 LNHDA and CDR2 SQIVND (reference sequence). The CDR3 consists of 14 residues. CDR3 sequence reads: CASSIEAADYGYTF. CDR3 in DNA: TGTGCCAGTAGTATAGAGGCAGCGGATTATGGCTACACCTTC.

Turning to this clonotype: A much larger clone sits a single nucleotide away, making a read error possible. The gene calls are TRBV7-2 and TRBJ1-2, with 7 bases lining up with TRBD1. The CDR3 has 13 amino acids. Germline V gene data show CDR1 as SGHTA and CDR2 as FQGNSA. The CDR3 nucleotides read TGTGTCAGCAGCTTGGGACAGTTCTATGGCTACACCTTC. Translation: CVSSLGQFYGYTF.